This entry describes one T cell receptor beta chain. Antigen specificity is unknown. Donors each provided around 10 milliliters of peripheral blood. The source of the sample is a study of blood T cells in healthy people across ages. Study-level findings and limits: Higher diversity, along with more naive CD4+ cells, distinguished long-lived donors from aged donors.

PCR was performed a second time for about 7 to 12 cycles using a sample-barcoded 5' primer and a J-beta primer mix. Each CDR3 protein is one row after TCRdb ran MiXCR on the 5' RACE reads. The data contain 800,000 to 1,300,000 distinct CDR3 sequences, approximately 26% of them singletons. Another study also made use of these data, one on T cells of mothers and their children.

The origin of this receptor is a girl aged 2 to 9 in good health. Sequenced: blood.

In nucleotides, the CDR3 is TGTGCCAGCAGCTCCCGAGGGGGACTAGGGCACTACGAGCAGTACTTC. Residues: CASSSRGGLGHYEQYF. The chain joins TRBV7-2 to TRBJ2-7, with 8 bases aligning to TRBD2. The CDR3 runs 16 residues. Trimming at V came to 4 bases and at J to 3 bases, leaving 11 bases not matched to a gene. In germline, CDR1 is SGHTA, CDR2 FQGNSA.